Presented here are 27 T cell receptor beta chains from one specimen sequenced in a study of human T cells and chemical hapten exposure. Noted time point: healthy volunteer bleed at 2 weeks. It was unfractionated whole blood from which total RNA was extracted. MiXCR, run by TCRdb on the RACE reads, gives a single entry per CDR3 protein. Of about 50,000 distinct CDR3 sequences listed, 4.3% are singletons. The sample taken for sequencing was whole blood. The source of these receptors is a female donor in good health. Some clones in this sample may be carry-over from other donors' samples.

The table lists this clonotype with many counts. The rearrangement joins TRBV10-3 to TRBJ1-1; 7 nucleotides agree with TRBD1. The CDR3 has 14 amino acids. With 4 bases clipped from V and 0 bases from J, the junction kept 2 bases outside the gene matches. In germline, CDR1 is ENHRY, CDR2 SYGVKD. CDR3 amino acids: CAISGDRVNTEAFF. In nucleotides, the CDR3 is TGTGCCATCAGTGGGGACAGAGTGAACACTGAAGCTTTCTTT.

This clonotype showed up just a few times. This rearrangement joins TRBV7-9 to TRBJ1-2; D is ambiguous. CDR3 length equals 14 residues. V was trimmed by 1 base and J by 0 bases, leaving 6 bases between them. The V gene's germline CDR1 is SEHNR and CDR2 FQNEAQ (reference sequence). The CDR3 region is CASSLGGSNYGYTF. CDR3 coding DNA: TGTGCCAGCAGCTTAGGGGGTTCTAACTATGGCTACACCTTC.

This clonotype was seen at least ten times. The chain employs TRBV5-1 and TRBJ2-7; D is ambiguous. Germline V gives CDR1 SGHRS, CDR2 YFSETQ. Trimming removed 1 base from V and 0 bases from J, with 14 bases in between. This CDR3 comprises 16 residues. In nucleotides, the CDR3 is TGCGCCAGCAGCTTGCGTGGGATGTATAGCTCCTACGAGCAGTACTTC. It yields the protein CASSLRGMYSSYEQYF.

This clonotype was seen a few times. The chain recombines TRBV6-1 with TRBJ2-7; TRBD1 is a possible D gene (5 bases). Trimming removed 10 bases at V and 7 bases at J, with 17 bases between. This CDR3 region has 12 residues. Germline values: CDR1 MNHNS, CDR2 SASEGT. The CDR3 nucleotides read TGTGCCACCGACTTGGGGCCCGGAGAGCAGTACTTC. Its translation is CATDLGPGEQYF.

This clonotype was counted many times. The chain has TRBV5-1 and TRBJ2-7; 12 bases align to TRBD1. From germline, CDR1 is SGHRS and CDR2 YFSETQ. V shed 3 bases and J 5 bases; nucleotides not matched to a gene: 9. This CDR3 has 16 amino acids. CDR3: CASSSIPGQGANEQYF. CDR3 coding DNA: TGCGCCAGCAGCTCAATACCGGGACAGGGGGCGAACGAGCAGTACTTC.

This clonotype has only a few counts. This chain connects TRBV7-3 to TRBJ2-1; D not resolved. Trimming took 3 bases from V and 6 from J, leaving 6 bases between them. Per the germline V gene, CDR1 is SGHTA and CDR2 is FQGTGA. The CDR3 consists of 12 residues. CDR3 coding DNA: TGTGCCAGCAGCTTGTCGGGCAATGAGCAGTTCTTC. Amino acid sequence: CASSLSGNEQFF.

Ten or more counts support this clonotype. This chain joins TRBV16 and TRBJ1-5, with a weak D call TRBD1 (5 bases). This CDR3 comprises 14 residues. Between the trimmed V and J ends, which lost 3 bases and 6 bases, there was a span of 12 bases. The germline V gene encodes CDR1 KGHSY and CDR2 FQNENV. CDR3 amino acids: CASSQMGQGQPQHF. The CDR3 DNA is TGTGCCAGCAGCCAGATGGGGCAGGGTCAGCCCCAGCATTTT.

Many counts were recorded for this clonotype. This chain uses TRBV10-2 with TRBJ1-1; no reliable D call. V was clipped by 3 bases and J by 7 bases, with 15 bases between them. This CDR3 comprises 14 residues. CDR1 is WSHSY, CDR2 SAAADI, per germline. DNA for the CDR3: TGCGCCAGCAGTGAAGATGGGATCTACAATGAAGCTTTCTTT. This encodes CASSEDGIYNEAFF.

The table lists this clonotype with many counts. This rearrangement joins TRBV6-5 to TRBJ2-3, with 9 bases identical to TRBD2. The CDR3 is 15 amino acids. Germline V gene data show CDR1 as MNHEY and CDR2 as SVGAGI. V shed 3 bases, J shed 4 bases, and the junction held 5 bases outside the gene matches. Written as DNA, the CDR3 is TGTGCCAGCAGTTATTCGGGACTAGCATCAGATACGCAGTATTTT. Encoded protein: CASSYSGLASDTQYF.

This clonotype was observed many times. The rearrangement links TRBV5-6 to TRBJ2-7, with 8 bases identical to TRBD1. Trimming at V came to 4 bases and at J to 7 bases, leaving 10 bases not matched to a gene. The CDR3 length is 14 residues. CDR1 SGHDT and CDR2 YYEEEE come from the germline V gene. As DNA, the CDR3 is TGTGCCAGCAGCGGACAGGGTGTACTTAGGGAGCAGTACTTC. It yields the protein CASSGQGVLREQYF. Combining the CDR3 with reference TRBV5-6 and TRBJ2-7 gives the whole variable domain DAGVTQSPTHLIKTRGQQVTLRCSPKSGHDTVSWYQQALGQGPQFIFQYYEEEERQRGNFPDRFSGHQFPNYSSELNVNALLLGDSALYLCASSGQGVLREQYFGPGTRLTVT.

This clonotype appeared many times. The rearrangement uses TRBV6-8 and TRBJ1-2; tentative D call: TRBD1 (6 bases). CDR1 is MNHGY, CDR2 SAAAGT, per germline. The CDR3 runs to 12 residues. Trimming stripped 6 bases from V and 6 bases from J, with 11 bases between. CDR3 in amino acids: CASREDRNGYTF. In nucleotides, the CDR3 is TGTGCCAGCAGAGAGGACAGAAATGGCTACACCTTC.

The sample holds many counts of this clonotype. The V call is TRBV5-1, the J call TRBJ2-5, with D maybe TRBD1 (6 bases). Germline CDR1 SGHRS, CDR2 YFSETQ. The CDR3 consists of 15 residues. V was pared by 0 bases and J by 0 bases, with 9 bases between. The CDR3 protein is CASSLGGRNQETQYF. CDR3 coding DNA: TGCGCCAGCAGCTTGGGGGGGCGCAACCAAGAGACCCAGTACTTC.

This clonotype was counted ten times or more. The J gene is TRBJ2-7, the V gene TRBV28; 8 bases are shared with TRBD2. Trimming took 4 bases from V and 3 from J; bases not matched to a gene: 5. This CDR3 is built from 14 residues. Germline assignment: CDR1 MDHEN and CDR2 SYDVKM. The CDR3 is CASSSPGLVYEQYF. The DNA for the CDR3 is TGTGCCAGCAGTTCACCGGGACTAGTCTACGAGCAGTACTTC.

The chain combines TRBV5-1 with TRBJ1-3, with D unclear. Trimming pared 0 bases from V and 0 bases from J, leaving 10 bases between. This CDR3 comprises 16 residues. CDR1 and CDR2 from the germline V gene are SGHRS and YFSETQ. The CDR3 reads CASSLGAVSSGNTIYF. In DNA, the CDR3 is TGCGCCAGCAGCTTGGGTGCGGTTAGCTCTGGAAACACCATATATTTT.

There are many counts of this clonotype. The CDR3 reads CAISDGQMSYNEQFF. The CDR3 nucleotides are TGTGCCATCAGTGATGGACAGATGAGCTACAATGAGCAGTTCTTC. The rearrangement links TRBV10-3 to TRBJ2-1; the D gene is possibly TRBD1 (6 bases). The CDR3 has 15 residues. In germline, CDR1 is ENHRY, CDR2 SYGVKD. V lost 3 bases and J lost 3, with 12 bases in between.

The rearrangement uses TRBV7-9 and TRBJ2-3; 7 bases are shared with TRBD2. V lost 1 base to trimming and J lost 2 bases; unmatched junction nucleotides: 6. Germline V gives CDR1 SEHNR, CDR2 FQNEAQ (reference sequence). The CDR3 has 16 amino acids. The CDR3 spells CASSLVGGGLTDTQYF. The CDR3 nucleotides are TGTGCCAGCAGCTTAGTCGGGGGAGGGCTCACAGATACGCAGTATTTT.

This clonotype has a count of ten or more. This CDR3 reads CASSFQGNQPQHF. The DNA of the CDR3 is TGTGCCAGCAGCTTCCAGGGGAATCAGCCCCAGCATTTT. The rearrangement uses TRBV7-9 and TRBJ1-5, with a weak D call TRBD1 (6 bases). CDR1 is SEHNR and CDR2 is FQNEAQ in the germline V gene (reference sequence). The ends were cut back, 3 bases at V and 4 bases at J, with 7 bases in the middle. The CDR3 extends over 13 amino acids.

This clonotype was recorded many times. V and J are TRBV7-9 and TRBJ1-1; 7 nucleotides match TRBD1. Germline V gene lookup returns CDR1 SEHNR and CDR2 FQNEAQ (reference sequence). The CDR3 consists of 17 residues. With 4 bases clipped from V and 10 bases from J, the junction kept 21 bases outside the gene matches. CDR3 sequence reads: CASSSDSGTAGSRRAFF. CDR3 in DNA: TGTGCCAGCAGCTCAGATTCCGGGACAGCCGGATCTAGAAGAGCTTTCTTT.

This clonotype has at least ten counts. The chain uses TRBV20-1 and TRBJ2-7, with TRBD2 matching over 7 bases. Germline-derived CDR1 and CDR2 are DFQATT and SNEGSKA (reference sequence). There are 13 residues in the CDR3. V was pared by 1 base and J by 7 bases, with 7 bases of the junction left unmatched. CDR3 amino acids: CSARGPGGREQYF. The CDR3 DNA follows: TGCAGTGCTAGAGGGCCGGGGGGAAGGGAGCAGTACTTC.

The table lists this clonotype with many counts. V usage is TRBV7-9 and J usage is TRBJ1-5, with D unresolved. The CDR3 spans 19 residues. Trimming took 4 bases from V and 0 from J, leaving 22 bases between them. CDR1 and CDR2 (germline): SEHNR, FQNEAQ (reference sequence). In DNA, the CDR3 is TGTGCCAGCAGCTCCACACCCTCTACAGAATTGGATAGCAATCAGCCCCAGCATTTT. It translates to CASSSTPSTELDSNQPQHF.

V usage is TRBV6-6 and J usage is TRBJ1-1; 7 bases fit TRBD1. Germline V gives CDR1 MNHNY, CDR2 SVGAGI (reference sequence). V was pared by 6 bases and J by 6 bases, with 10 bases of the junction left unmatched. The CDR3 is 14 residues long. DNA of the CDR3: TGTGCCAGCAGAAGGAGACAGGGCAGGTCTGAAGCTTTCTTT. This codes for CASRRRQGRSEAFF.

In this sample, this clonotype turned up many times. The V call is TRBV7-2, the J call TRBJ2-7, with 9 bases identical to TRBD2. The V gene end was trimmed by 2 bases and the J gene end by 3 bases; junction bases not matched to a gene: 5. The CDR3 consists of 15 residues. Germline-derived CDR1 and CDR2 are SGHTA and FQGNSA. Here the CDR3 reads CASSLSAGGYYEQYF. The CDR3 bases are TGTGCCAGCAGCTTATCGGCGGGGGGGTACTACGAGCAGTACTTC.

This clonotype was seen ten or more times. Germline is not matched at one junction end, which may reflect a read error. The chain has TRBV3-1 and TRBJ2-7; TRBD1 or TRBD2 may be the D gene (6 bases each). This CDR3 has 13 amino acids. The germline gives CDR1 LGHDT, CDR2 YNNKEL (reference sequence). DNA for the CDR3: TGTGCCAGCAGACAAGGAGGGGGCTACGAGCAGTACTTC. It translates to CASRQGGGYEQYF.

This clonotype was seen repeatedly, ten times or more. The V gene is TRBV5-1, the J gene TRBJ1-1; D remains ambiguous. Germline CDR1 reads SGHRS; CDR2 reads YFSETQ. V dropped 0 bases and J dropped 7 bases, with 10 bases sitting between them. The CDR3 has 13 amino acids. The CDR3 here is CASSLVRGGEAFF. CDR3 sequence (DNA): TGCGCCAGCAGCTTGGTTCGGGGAGGTGAAGCTTTCTTT. Using reference TRBV5-1 and TRBJ1-1 for the parts outside the CDR3, the full variable domain is KAGVTQTPRYLIKTRGQQVTLSCSPISGHRSVSWYQQTPGQGLQFLFEYFSETQRNKGNFPGRFSGRQFSNSRSEMNVSTLELGDSALYLCASSLVRGGEAFFGQGTRLTVV.

The chain couples TRBV20-1 to TRBJ1-2; weak D call: TRBD1 (6 bases). The germline V gene encodes CDR1 DFQATT and CDR2 SNEGSKA (reference sequence). CDR3 size: 13 residues. V lost 1 base and J lost 5, with 11 bases in between. CDR3 loop: CSARVGGGYGYTF. Written as DNA, the CDR3 is TGCAGTGCTAGAGTAGGGGGAGGTTATGGCTACACCTTC.

This clonotype was observed at least ten times. The chain has TRBV2 and TRBJ2-3, with 12 positions matching TRBD2. This CDR3 is 19 amino acids long. CDR1 and CDR2 from the germline V gene are SNHLY and FYNNEI. V gave up 3 bases and J gave up 6 bases; unmatched junction bases: 16. The CDR3 sequence: CASSDGASGGALSSDTQYF. The CDR3, as DNA: TGTGCCAGCAGTGATGGGGCTAGCGGGGGGGCCCTCTCCTCCGATACGCAGTATTTT.

In this sample, this clonotype is medium-sized. The CDR3 is CAIRGLAGEANEQFF. DNA for the CDR3: TGTGCCATCAGGGGACTAGCGGGGGAGGCCAATGAGCAGTTCTTC. J is TRBJ2-1 and V is TRBV10-3; the match to TRBD2 covers 14 bases. Germline V gene lookup returns CDR1 ENHRY and CDR2 SYGVKD. This CDR3 comprises 15 residues. J was trimmed by 6 bases and V by 6 bases; bases with no gene match: 4.